The 9 T cell receptor beta chains in this list originate from one sample, sequenced in a study of PD-1 blockade in classical Hodgkin lymphoma (dated by TCRdb to the early 2020s). The sample's time point label is to be understood as: cycle 2 day 1 (C2D1) of nivolumab. All trial patients had relapsed after autologous stem cell transplantation, with cohorts A, B and C differing in prior brentuximab vedotin exposure. The library was obtained by the immunoSEQ multiplex PCR assay. Held by TCRdb, this immuneACCESS table contains in-frame sequences only and omits some clones. Under half of the omission traces to an unresolved V gene where checked; the cause of the rest is unknown. Recorded for this sample are about 85,000 clones; about nine tenths of them occurred a single time. Roughly 3% of the sample belongs to the ten largest clones. Sequencing used peripheral blood mononuclear cells (PBMCs), obtained before the second cycle of nivolumab. The receptors shown here come from a human donor with classical Hodgkin lymphoma.

The chain has TRBV28 and TRBJ1-5, with 8 bases matching TRBD1. The CDR3 is 16 amino acids. CDR1 is MDHEN, CDR2 SYDVKM, per germline. V lost 4 bases and J lost 6; bases outside the gene matches: 11. The CDR3: CASSSSIRGLGQPQHF. The DNA for the CDR3 is TGTGCCAGCAGTTCGAGTATCAGGGGGCTTGGTCAGCCCCAGCATTTT. The variable domain in full, with the rest retrieved from reference TRBV28 and TRBJ1-5, is DVKVTQSSRYLVKRTGEKVFLECVQDMDHENMFWYRQDPGLGLRLIYFSYDVKMKEKGDIPEGYSVSREKKERFSLILESASTNQTSMYLCASSSSIRGLGQPQHFGDGTRLSIL.

The CDR3 DNA is TGTGCCAGCAGCTTAGCCCGTAACACTGAAGCTTTCTTT. The encoded protein is CASSLARNTEAFF. The V call is TRBV11-3, the J call TRBJ1-1, with D uncertain. Trimming stripped 1 base from V and 2 bases from J, with 5 bases between. Germline CDR1 reads SGHNT; CDR2 reads YENEEA. The CDR3 is made up of 13 amino acids.

The chain couples TRBV13 to TRBJ2-7; TRBD2 might be the D (6 bases). This CDR3 has 15 amino acids. CDR1 is PRHDT, CDR2 FYEKMQ, per germline (reference sequence). V dropped 2 bases and J dropped 4 bases, with 15 bases sitting between them. CDR3 bases: TGTGCCAGCAGCTTACAGGGCCTGGGGGGATACGAGCAGTACTTC. Protein: CASSLQGLGGYEQYF.

CDR3 bases: TGTGCCAGCAGCCCGCGACTAGTAGACGAGCAGTACTTC. This gives the protein CASSPRLVDEQYF. The chain recombines TRBV13 with TRBJ2-7; a weak D match, TRBD2 (6 bases). This CDR3 is 13 amino acids long. Trimming pared 5 bases from V and 5 bases from J, leaving 13 bases between. Germline V gene sequence: CDR1 PRHDT, CDR2 FYEKMQ (reference sequence).

The CDR3 DNA is TGTGCCAGCTCACCAGGGCAGCCCTACGAGCAGTACTTC. Its protein product is CASSPGQPYEQYF. The genes are TRBV18 and TRBJ2-7; the D is unclear. The CDR3 sequence is 13 residues long. Per the germline V gene, CDR1 is KGHSH and CDR2 is LQKENI. Deletions cut 2 bases from V and 2 bases from J, with 7 bases between.

There are a few counts of this clone. The chain employs TRBV28 and TRBJ2-1; TRBD2 matches at 14 bases. The CDR3 consists of 14 residues. Trimming at V came to 8 bases and at J to 5 bases, leaving 2 bases not matched to a gene. Germline V CDR1 and CDR2: MDHEN, SYDVKM. CDR3 region: CASRTSGRHNEQFF. The DNA of the CDR3 is TGTGCCAGCCGGACTAGCGGGAGGCACAATGAGCAGTTCTTC.

The chain combines TRBV25-1 with TRBJ2-7; D is possibly TRBD1 (6 bases). The germline V and J ends were trimmed by 2 bases and 10 bases, with 15 bases remaining between them. The CDR3 extends over 13 amino acids. Germline lookup yields CDR1 MGHDK and CDR2 SYGVNS. CDR3 protein: CASSETGPIPQYF. The CDR3 DNA follows: TGTGCCAGCAGTGAAACAGGGCCTATACCCCAGTACTTC.

Only one count was recorded for this clone. The V gene is TRBV30, the J gene TRBJ1-5; TRBD1 aligns across 8 bases. V lost 7 bases to trimming and J lost 4 bases; unmatched junction nucleotides: 6. The V gene's germline CDR1 is GTSNPN and CDR2 SVGIG (reference sequence). The length of the CDR3 is 13 residues. The CDR3 DNA is TGTGCCTACACGGACAGGGAGAATCAGCCCCAGCATTTT. Residues: CAYTDRENQPQHF.

V gene TRBV28 combines with J gene TRBJ2-1; D is possibly TRBD2 (6 bases). Germline CDR1 and CDR2: MDHEN and SYDVKM. V lost 7 bases to trimming and J lost 7 bases, with 17 bases between them. There are 14 residues in the CDR3. CDR3 bases: TGTGCCAGCAATCCGCCGGGACTTCAAAATGAGCAGTTCTTC. Encoded protein: CASNPPGLQNEQFF. Together with reference TRBV28 and TRBJ2-1, the CDR3 gives the full variable domain: DVKVTQSSRYLVKRTGEKVFLECVQDMDHENMFWYRQDPGLGLRLIYFSYDVKMKEKGDIPEGYSVSREKKERFSLILESASTNQTSMYLCASNPPGLQNEQFFGPGTRLTVL.